This T cell receptor (beta chain) was found in a study of CD8 T cells in ankylosing spondylitis. Overall study findings and caveats: A TCR beta motif made of fewer than ten highly homologous variants seemed typical of ankylosing spondylitis blood. Clones linked to disease were reported to show significant enrichment in matched ankylosing spondylitis synovial fluid.

The CDR3 length is 14 residues. With 2 bases removed from V and 0 bases from J, the gap between germline ends came to 6 bases. With molecular barcodes, quantitative 5'-RACE was used to make the TCR beta libraries. MiXCR, applied by TCRdb to the 5' RACE reads, yields one record per CDR3 protein. The table records 250,000 to 300,000 distinct CDR3 sequences, 20% of them present only once. This clonotype was picked up many times. Antigen specificity is unknown. The genes are TRBV12-3 or TRBV12-4 and TRBJ2-3; D gene unclear. The sequencing sample was made of blood, either unsorted or a sorted T cell fraction (not recorded which). The sequence came from a male donor with ankylosing spondylitis or in good health (not recorded which). The CDR3 loop reads CASSLTDSTDTQYF. The CDR3 DNA follows: TGTGCCAGCAGTTTAACGGACAGCACAGATACGCAGTATTTT.